Listed below are T cell receptor beta chains from one sample, sequenced in a study of identical twins. MiXCR, run by TCRdb on the 5' RACE reads, gives a single entry per CDR3 protein. The table includes roughly 720,000 distinct CDR3 sequences, about 20% detected once. These data were also reused for a study on T cells expressing NK-cell markers.

The specimen was PBMCs. These receptors were collected from a woman aged 18-29 years in good health. Both conserved end residues are part of each CDR3. Fields, in order: clone size, J gene, V gene, CDR3 protein. Clone size is shown for a subset of rows, as once, few, many or a class of expanded clone.

NA | TRBJ1-6 | TRBV6-1 | CASSLGVSPGSPLHF
NA | TRBJ2-1 | TRBV6-4 | CASSDSPTDEQFF
NA | TRBJ2-7 | TRBV6-5 | CASSYISGHEQYF
NA | TRBJ2-7 | TRBV7-9 | CASSLADNLANYEQYF
NA | TRBJ2-1 | TRBV24-1 | CATSEDRDGYNEQFF
NA | TRBJ2-3 | TRBV20-1 | CSARDLLRTSGTDTQYF
NA | TRBJ2-1 | TRBV7-9 | CASSSTWYGEQFF
NA | TRBJ1-2 | TRBV6-5 | CASSYGVGSHGYTF
many | TRBJ2-1 | TRBV20-1 | CSAREASTYNEQFF
many | TRBJ2-7 | TRBV20-1 | CSARDLKGAYEQYF
many | TRBJ2-3 | TRBV29-1 | CSVEGGGYGDTQYF
once | TRBJ2-5 | TRBV7-8 | CASSLGQGFGTQYF
NA | TRBJ1-2 | TRBV10-3 | CAISDELRGGSGGYTF
few | TRBJ1-4 | TRBV11-2 | CASSFGRTNEKLFF
few | TRBJ2-2 | TRBV27 | CASSSGARTGELFF
NA | TRBJ1-1 | TRBV5-5 | CASSLFRIYANTEAFF
NA | TRBJ2-7 | TRBV29-1 | CSVTRQGSYEQYF
few | TRBJ1-1 | TRBV29-1 | CSVYSTLNTEAFF
NA | TRBJ2-7 | TRBV29-1 | CSVEDLAGGTYEQYF
NA | TRBJ2-7 | TRBV7-9 | CASSLAAGGPFEQYF
many | TRBJ2-1 | TRBV24-1 | CATSDSGGGISYNEQFF
few | TRBJ2-3 | TRBV7-2 | CASSLASYDSFQQTDTQYF
NA | TRBJ2-7 | TRBV11-3 | CASSFFEYEQYF
few | TRBJ2-5 | TRBV7-9 | CASRDQGRTQETQYF
once | TRBJ2-5 | TRBV20-1 | CSAQGQGRETQYF
many | TRBJ1-2 | TRBV29-1 | CSVEEDRVTYGYTF
few | TRBJ1-2 | TRBV20-1 | CSASGQVYGYTF
few | TRBJ2-3 | TRBV10-3 | CAISESRDRAQYF
few | TRBJ1-2 | TRBV5-1 | CASSLRAGAYYGYTF
few | TRBJ2-2 | TRBV5-5 | CASRGLEPTGELFF
few | TRBJ2-5 | TRBV20-1 | CSARGSGYPQETQYF
NA | TRBJ1-4 | TRBV10-3 | CASNAGDEKLFF
NA | TRBJ2-1 | TRBV6-1 | CASSQPMTGTFYNEQFF
NA | TRBJ2-1 | TRBV20-1 | CSAQASSGRRDEQFF
many | TRBJ2-3 | TRBV20-1 | CSAREGADTQYF
few | TRBJ2-3 | TRBV10-2 | CASSESRTSTDTQYF